Sequencing of this T cell receptor (beta chain) was carried out in a study of cytomegalovirus exposure and HLA in healthy donors. Study-level points and caveats: TCR beta V- and J-gene trimming was later associated with a missense DCLRE1C variant. It was likely that a cluster of highly shared sequence variants was a sequencing artifact. Later work found most CMV-associated TCR beta chains apparently HLA-restricted.

The primer mix had 60 Vbeta and 13 Jbeta primers. Generated by immunoSEQ multiplex PCR, the TCRdb table keeps only in-frame clones and is missing some. The sample has approximately 280,000 clones, roughly 90% seen once. As for this clone: Its antigen is not known.

This TCR was recovered from a woman younger than 35 in good health and CMV-seronegative. The specimen sequenced was PBMCs.

CDR3 protein: CASRFSGQGCETQYF. The CDR3 DNA follows: TGTGCCAGCAGATTCTCAGGACAGGGCTGTGAGACCCAGTACTTC. This chain connects TRBV21-1 to TRBJ2-5; whether TRBD1, the table's D call, matches the DNA was not checked. TRBV21-1 is listed as a pseudogene. CDR3 size: 15 residues.